This TCR beta chain was sequenced in a study of response to subunit inactivated influenza vaccine. This clonotype was detected a few times. This CDR3 has 11 amino acids. With 5 bases removed from V and 14 bases from J, the gap between germline ends came to 16 bases. Germline V gene lookup returns CDR1 SGHDT and CDR2 YYEEEE. TCRdb reprocessed the RT-PCR reads via MiXCR and lists one record per CDR3 protein. The table records under 950,000 distinct CDR3 sequences, approximately 21% of them present only once. The genes are TRBV5-6 and TRBJ1-2, with a possible D match to TRBD1 (5 bases). The sequenced sample was PBMCs from blood, obtained roughly 5 days after vaccination. This sequence was found in a man in his fifties who received an inactivated influenza vaccine. The CDR3 DNA reads TGTGCCAGCAGAACGACGGGGGTTCAGACCTTC. This codes for CASRTTGVQTF.